This T cell receptor (beta chain) was identified in a study of T-cell memory formation after mild COVID-19. In this sample, this clonotype turned up a few times. Germline V lookup: CDR1 SGHVS, CDR2 FQNEAQ. CDR3 length equals 14 residues. Trimming removed 5 bases at V and 6 bases at J, with 13 bases between. TCRdb processed the 5' RACE reads anew with MiXCR; each CDR3 protein has one entry. The sample lists over 450,000 distinct CDR3 sequences; approximately 20% were seen once. The receptor was isolated from an adult woman who had mild COVID-19 (a few samples of this study predate the infection). Cell type and time point are not known. The chain has TRBV7-8 and TRBJ1-4; D unresolved. Sequenced material: PBMCs or a T cell subset sorted from them (not recorded which). In DNA, the CDR3 is TGTGCCAGCAGCCCGCGTCGAGGAGATGAAAAACTGTTTTTT. It yields the protein CASSPRRGDEKLFF.